These T cell receptor beta chains were read from a single sample in a study of identical twins. TCRdb used MiXCR to reprocess the 5' RACE reads, holding one entry per CDR3 protein. The sample has roughly 1.6 million distinct CDR3 sequences, about 32% seen once. Sequenced input: cord blood. The receptors here all came from a newborn girl in good health. Both conserved end residues are part of each CDR3. The order of the fields is clone size, D gene, V gene, J gene, CDR3 protein, CDR3 DNA. The D gene is left open where the match is weak. Part of the rows lack a size; the others show once, few, many or a class for expanded clones.

>NA|TRBD1|TRBV20-1|TRBJ2-1
CSARRTGVLGEQFF
TGCAGTGCTAGACGGACAGGGGTTCTAGGTGAGCAGTTCTTC
>NA|TRBD1|TRBV2|TRBJ1-4
CASTRDRALPATNEKLFF
TGTGCCAGCACCCGGGACAGGGCCCTTCCTGCAACTAATGAAAAACTGTTTTTT
>NA|NA|TRBV27|TRBJ2-7
CASRRQAREEQYF
TGTGCCAGCCGTAGGCAGGCGAGAGAGGAGCAGTACTTC
>NA|NA|TRBV6-1|TRBJ1-2
CASRTTALITGYTF
TGTGCCAGCAGAACGACGGCCCTGATCACTGGCTACACCTTC
>NA|NA|TRBV12-3/TRBV12-4|TRBJ2-1
CASSFNQLRGGDEQFF
TGTGCCAGCAGTTTTAATCAGTTGCGGGGCGGGGATGAGCAGTTCTTC
>NA|TRBD1|TRBV29-1|TRBJ1-1
CSVVGTGGPNTEAFF
TGCAGCGTTGTAGGGACAGGGGGACCGAACACTGAAGCTTTCTTT
>few|NA|TRBV2|TRBJ2-3
CASRRTLADTQYF
TGTGCCAGCAGGAGGACCCTCGCGGATACGCAGTATTTT
>few|TRBD2|TRBV9|TRBJ2-3
CASSVGRGLAKGDTQYF
TGTGCCAGCAGCGTAGGCCGAGGACTAGCGAAGGGAGATACGCAGTATTTT
>NA|TRBD2|TRBV30|TRBJ2-3
CAWSVHTSGFLLDTQYF
TGTGCCTGGAGTGTACACACTAGCGGGTTCCTCCTCGATACGCAGTATTTT
>NA|NA|TRBV19|TRBJ2-7
CATKSTPWSSYEQYF
TGTGCCACCAAATCGACCCCTTGGAGCTCCTACGAGCAGTACTTC
>many|TRBD1|TRBV16|TRBJ2-1
CASSQSRAGGAYEQFF
TGTGCCAGCAGCCAATCGAGGGCAGGGGGCGCGTACGAGCAGTTCTTC
>NA|TRBD2|TRBV20-1|TRBJ2-5
CSARANSGGQETQYF
TGCAGTGCTAGAGCGAATAGCGGGGGACAAGAGACCCAGTACTTC
>many|NA|TRBV2|TRBJ1-2
CASSVGLYGYTF
TGTGCCAGCAGTGTAGGCCTATATGGCTACACCTTC
>few|NA|TRBV10-1|TRBJ1-2
CASSEDGIYGYTF
TGCGCCAGCAGTGAGGACGGGATCTATGGCTACACCTTC
>few|NA|TRBV9|TRBJ2-3
CASSAGADPTDTQYF
TGTGCCAGCAGCGCAGGGGCGGATCCCACAGATACGCAGTATTTT
>NA|TRBD2|TRBV24-1|TRBJ2-3
CATSGLAGGRSTDTQYF
TGTGCCACCAGTGGCCTAGCGGGAGGTCGTAGCACAGATACGCAGTATTTT
>NA|TRBD1|TRBV27|TRBJ2-7
CASSMGQGIYEQYF
TGTGCCAGCAGTATGGGACAGGGTATTTACGAGCAGTACTTC
>many|TRBD1|TRBV24-1|TRBJ2-1
CATSDTGTGSYNEQFF
TGTGCCACCAGTGACACCGGGACAGGGTCATACAATGAGCAGTTCTTC
>few|NA|TRBV7-9|TRBJ2-1
CASSSRPSFYNEQFF
TGTGCCAGCAGCTCCCGACCGTCTTTCTACAATGAGCAGTTCTTC
>NA|NA|TRBV28|TRBJ2-7
CASSFRTRISPGQYF
TGTGCCAGCAGTTTTCGAACCCGCATTAGTCCGGGGCAGTACTTC
>NA|NA|TRBV6-5|TRBJ2-7
CASSCRDNRPYEQYF
TGTGCCAGCAGTTGCCGGGACAACCGCCCCTACGAGCAGTACTTC
>few|NA|TRBV4-1|TRBJ2-3
CASSQEIIADTQYF
TGCGCCAGCAGCCAAGAGATTATCGCAGATACGCAGTATTTT
>NA|NA|TRBV20-1|TRBJ1-3
CSARGNRRGKGNTIYF
TGCAGTGCTAGGGGGAACAGGAGAGGGAAGGGAAACACCATATATTTT
>NA|NA|TRBV6-1|TRBJ1-2
CASERVPANYGYTF
TGTGCCAGCGAGAGGGTCCCGGCGAACTATGGCTACACCTTC
>NA|NA|TRBV29-1|TRBJ1-1
CSVGRGGYTEAFF
TGCAGCGTTGGCCGCGGAGGATACACTGAAGCTTTCTTT
>NA|TRBD2|TRBV6-5|TRBJ2-7
CASSYAMGLAGESYEQYF
TGTGCCAGCAGTTACGCGATGGGACTAGCGGGAGAATCCTACGAGCAGTACTTC
>NA|NA|TRBV5-1|TRBJ2-3
CASSLLVGTPSTDTQYF
TGCGCCAGCAGCCTCCTCGTGGGGACCCCTAGCACAGATACGCAGTATTTT
>NA|TRBD1|TRBV10-3|TRBJ1-1
CAISDQGGANEAFF
TGTGCCATCAGTGACCAAGGGGGCGCGAATGAAGCTTTCTTT
>NA|TRBD2|TRBV13|TRBJ2-3
CASSTWASGRSDTQYF
TGTGCCAGCAGCACATGGGCTAGCGGGAGGTCAGATACGCAGTATTTT
>NA|TRBD2|TRBV7-2|TRBJ2-5
CASSARGRNTYNEQYF
TGTGCCAGCAGTGCCCGCGGGAGGAACACCTACAATGAGCAGTACTTC
>few|TRBD2|TRBV20-1|TRBJ2-7
CSAISSGATYEQYF
TGCAGTGCTATTAGTAGCGGGGCTACCTACGAGCAGTACTTC